This T cell receptor (beta chain) was sequenced in a study of control samples from healthy donors and cancer patients. Germline-derived CDR1 and CDR2 are LNHDA and SQIVND (reference sequence). V lost 5 bases to trimming and J lost 2 bases; unmatched junction nucleotides: 10. CDR3 length: 16 residues. Assay used: immunoSEQ multiplex PCR; TCRdb lists only in-frame clones, some missing. The data show over 120,000 clones, about 91% seen once. The sequenced sample was blood. The chain employs TRBV19 and TRBJ1-2, with TRBD1 matching 8 bases. This receptor was identified in a man aged 30 to 45 in good health. CDR3 loop: CASSRRTGPLNYGYTF. As DNA, the CDR3 is TGTGCCAGTAGTCGCCGGACAGGGCCACTAAACTATGGCTACACCTTC.